This T cell receptor (beta chain) was identified in a study of CD8+CD57+ T cells in acquired aplastic anemia. Previously, flow cytometry had revealed CD8+CD57+ cell expansion in the patients chosen for sequencing. TCR beta VDJ and CDR3 profiling used genomic DNA as template. Using its own MiXCR run on the reads, TCRdb lists one record per CDR3 protein. The data contain about 160,000 distinct CDR3 sequences, more than 45% of them singletons. This clonotype occurred once. The target antigen is unknown. The CDR3 contains 17 residues. Trimming took off 6 bases at V and 6 bases at J, with 27 bases between the two ends. The germline CDR1 and CDR2 sequences are MGHRA and YSYEKL. Findings and caveats of the study: A set of roughly 27 CD8+ CDR3 sequences was shared between patients and controls, and these sequences appeared highly expressed in patients.

The rearrangement uses TRBV4-1 and TRBJ2-7; D could derive from TRBD1 or TRBD2 (5 bases each). This TCR was sampled from a human donor with aplastic anemia. The specimen sequenced was sorted CD4+, CD8+, or CD8+CD57+ T cells (not recorded which) from PBMCs. The CDR3 loop reads CASSAGTQLRDPSEQYF. Written as DNA, the CDR3 is TGCGCCAGCAGTGCAGGGACCCAACTAAGGGATCCCTCCGAGCAGTACTTC.